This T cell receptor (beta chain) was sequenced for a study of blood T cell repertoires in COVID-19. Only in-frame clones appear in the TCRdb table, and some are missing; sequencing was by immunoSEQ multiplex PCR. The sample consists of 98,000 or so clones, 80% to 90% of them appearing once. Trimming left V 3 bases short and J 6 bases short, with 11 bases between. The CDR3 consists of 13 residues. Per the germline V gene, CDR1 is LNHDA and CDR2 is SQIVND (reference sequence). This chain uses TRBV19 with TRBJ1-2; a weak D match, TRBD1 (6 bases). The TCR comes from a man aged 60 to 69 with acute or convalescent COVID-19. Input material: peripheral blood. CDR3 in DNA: TGTGCCAGTAGTATCGTCAGGGGCCATGGCTACACCTTC. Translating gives CASSIVRGHGYTF.